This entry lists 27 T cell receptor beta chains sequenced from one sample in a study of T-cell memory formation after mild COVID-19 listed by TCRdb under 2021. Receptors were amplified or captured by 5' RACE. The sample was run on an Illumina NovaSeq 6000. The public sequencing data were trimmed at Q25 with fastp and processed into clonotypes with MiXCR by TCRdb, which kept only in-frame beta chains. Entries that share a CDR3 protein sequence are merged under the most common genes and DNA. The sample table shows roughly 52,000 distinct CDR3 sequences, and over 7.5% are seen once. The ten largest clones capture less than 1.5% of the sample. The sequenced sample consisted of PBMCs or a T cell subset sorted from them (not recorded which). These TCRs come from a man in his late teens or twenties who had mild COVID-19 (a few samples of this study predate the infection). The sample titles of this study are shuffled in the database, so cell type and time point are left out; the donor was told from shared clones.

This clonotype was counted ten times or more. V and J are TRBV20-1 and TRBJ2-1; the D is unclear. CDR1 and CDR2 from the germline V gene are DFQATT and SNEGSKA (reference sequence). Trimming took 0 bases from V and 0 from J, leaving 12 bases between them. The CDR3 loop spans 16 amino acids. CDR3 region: CSAREGPTSSYNEQFF. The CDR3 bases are TGCAGTGCTAGAGAAGGTCCGACCAGCTCCTACAATGAGCAGTTCTTC.

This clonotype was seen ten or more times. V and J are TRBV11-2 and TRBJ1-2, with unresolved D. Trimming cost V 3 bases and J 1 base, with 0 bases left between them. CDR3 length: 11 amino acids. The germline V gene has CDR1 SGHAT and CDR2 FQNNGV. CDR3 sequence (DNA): TGTGCCAGCAGCTTTAACTATGGCTACACCTTC. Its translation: CASSFNYGYTF.

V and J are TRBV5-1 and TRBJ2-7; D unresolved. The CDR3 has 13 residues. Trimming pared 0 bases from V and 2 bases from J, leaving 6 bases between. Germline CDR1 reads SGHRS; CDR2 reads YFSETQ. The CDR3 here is CASSLGDAYEQYV. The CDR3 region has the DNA TGCGCCAGCAGCTTGGGAGACGCCTACGAGCAGTACGTC.

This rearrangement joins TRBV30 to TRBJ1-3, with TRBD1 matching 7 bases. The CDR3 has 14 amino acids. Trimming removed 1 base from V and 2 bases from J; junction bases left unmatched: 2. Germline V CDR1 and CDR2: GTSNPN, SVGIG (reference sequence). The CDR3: CAWSATGTGNTIYF. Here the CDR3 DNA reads TGTGCCTGGAGTGCGACAGGGACTGGAAACACCATATATTTT.

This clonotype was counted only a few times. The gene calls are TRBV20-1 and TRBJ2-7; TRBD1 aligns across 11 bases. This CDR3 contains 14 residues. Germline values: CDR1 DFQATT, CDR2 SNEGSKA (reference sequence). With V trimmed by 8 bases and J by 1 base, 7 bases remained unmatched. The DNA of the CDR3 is TGCAGTTCTACCGGGACAGGGGGTTCCTACGAGCAGTACGTC. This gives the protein CSSTGTGGSYEQYV.

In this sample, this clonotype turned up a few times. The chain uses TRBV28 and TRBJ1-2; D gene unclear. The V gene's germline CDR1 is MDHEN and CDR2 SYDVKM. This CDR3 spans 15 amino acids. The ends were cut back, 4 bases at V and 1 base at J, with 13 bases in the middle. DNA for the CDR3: TGTGCCAGCAGTTCACCCACTACAGTTAACTATGGCTACACCTTC. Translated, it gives CASSSPTTVNYGYTF.

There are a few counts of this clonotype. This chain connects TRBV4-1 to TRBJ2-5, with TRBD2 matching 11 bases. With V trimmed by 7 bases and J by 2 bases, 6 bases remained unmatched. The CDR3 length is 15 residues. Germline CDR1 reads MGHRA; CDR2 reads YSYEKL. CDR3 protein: CASTRLAGGQETQYF. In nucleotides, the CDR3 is TGCGCCAGCACGCGGCTAGCGGGGGGACAAGAGACCCAGTACTTC.

This CDR3 is CAISGLAEDRATDTQYF. CDR3 DNA sequence: TGTGCCATCAGTGGCTTGGCCGAGGACAGGGCGACAGATACGCAGTATTTT. This chain uses TRBV10-3 with TRBJ2-3, with 8 bases lining up with TRBD1. Per the germline V gene, CDR1 is ENHRY and CDR2 is SYGVKD. This CDR3 spans 17 amino acids. Germline trimming cut 4 bases from V and 3 bases from J; bases unmatched to any gene: 12.

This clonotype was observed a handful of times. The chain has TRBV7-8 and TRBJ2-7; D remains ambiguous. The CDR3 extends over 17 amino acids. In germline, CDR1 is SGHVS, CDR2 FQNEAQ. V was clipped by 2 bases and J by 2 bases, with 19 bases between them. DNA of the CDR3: TGTGCCAGCAGCTTATCGACCCAGTCAGCGTCTACCTACGAGCAGTACTTC. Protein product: CASSLSTQSASTYEQYF.

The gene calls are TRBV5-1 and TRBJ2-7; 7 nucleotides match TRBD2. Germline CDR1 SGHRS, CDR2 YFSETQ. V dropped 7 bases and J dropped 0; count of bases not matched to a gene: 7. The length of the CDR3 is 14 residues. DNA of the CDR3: TGCGCCAGCGGCCGGGAGGCCAGCTCCTACGAGCAGTACTTC. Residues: CASGREASSYEQYF.

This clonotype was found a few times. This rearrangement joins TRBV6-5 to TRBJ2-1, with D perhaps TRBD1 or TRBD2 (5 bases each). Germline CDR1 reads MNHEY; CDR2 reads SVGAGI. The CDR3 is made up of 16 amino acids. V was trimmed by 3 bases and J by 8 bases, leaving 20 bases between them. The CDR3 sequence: CASSYSRDGNPHEQFF. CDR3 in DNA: TGTGCCAGCAGTTATTCCCGGGACGGCAACCCGCATGAGCAGTTCTTC.

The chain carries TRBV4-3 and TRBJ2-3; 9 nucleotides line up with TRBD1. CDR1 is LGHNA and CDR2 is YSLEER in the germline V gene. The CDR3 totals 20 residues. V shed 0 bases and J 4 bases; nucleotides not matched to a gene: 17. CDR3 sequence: CASSQDYRGTGQGFPDTQYF. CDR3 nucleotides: TGCGCCAGCAGCCAAGATTATCGGGGGACGGGACAGGGTTTTCCAGATACGCAGTATTTT.

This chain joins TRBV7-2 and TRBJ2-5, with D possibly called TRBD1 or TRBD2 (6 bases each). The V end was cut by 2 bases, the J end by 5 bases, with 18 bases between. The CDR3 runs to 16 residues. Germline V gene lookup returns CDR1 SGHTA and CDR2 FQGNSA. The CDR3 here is CASSLQGLGGAETQYF. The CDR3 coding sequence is TGTGCCAGCAGCTTACAGGGCCTCGGGGGCGCGGAGACCCAGTACTTC.

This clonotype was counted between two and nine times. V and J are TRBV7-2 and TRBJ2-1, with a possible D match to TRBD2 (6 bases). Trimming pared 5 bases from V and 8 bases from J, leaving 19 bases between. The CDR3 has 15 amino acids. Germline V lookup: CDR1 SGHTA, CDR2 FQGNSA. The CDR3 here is CASSPGVARADEQFF. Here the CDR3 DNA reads TGTGCCAGCAGCCCGGGGGTTGCTCGCGCCGATGAGCAGTTCTTC.

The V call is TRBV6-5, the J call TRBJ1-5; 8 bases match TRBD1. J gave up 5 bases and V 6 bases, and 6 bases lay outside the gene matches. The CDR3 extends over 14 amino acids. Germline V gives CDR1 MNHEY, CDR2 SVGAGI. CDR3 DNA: TGTGCCAGCAGCCACGGACAGGGCCATCAGCCCCAGCATTTT. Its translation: CASSHGQGHQPQHF.

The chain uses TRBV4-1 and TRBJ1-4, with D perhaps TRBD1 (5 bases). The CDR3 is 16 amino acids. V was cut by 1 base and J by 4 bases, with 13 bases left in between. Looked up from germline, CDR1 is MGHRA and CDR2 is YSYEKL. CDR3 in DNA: TGCGCCAGCAGCCAAGTAACCGAGGGGCGTAATGAAAAACTGTTTTTT. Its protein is CASSQVTEGRNEKLFF.

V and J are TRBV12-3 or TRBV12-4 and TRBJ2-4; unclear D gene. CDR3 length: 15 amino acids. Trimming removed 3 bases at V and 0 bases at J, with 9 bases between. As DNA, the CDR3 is TGTGCCAGCAGTTTTGCTTTTTTAGCCAAAAACATTCAGTACTTC. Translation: CASSFAFLAKNIQYF.

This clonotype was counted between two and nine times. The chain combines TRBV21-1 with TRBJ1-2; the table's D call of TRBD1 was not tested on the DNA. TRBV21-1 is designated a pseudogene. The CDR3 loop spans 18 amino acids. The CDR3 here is CASRGAPGFPSSRGGYTF. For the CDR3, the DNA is TGTGCCAGCAGAGGGGCCCCGGGGTTCCCCTCCTCGAGGGGGGGCTACACCTTC.

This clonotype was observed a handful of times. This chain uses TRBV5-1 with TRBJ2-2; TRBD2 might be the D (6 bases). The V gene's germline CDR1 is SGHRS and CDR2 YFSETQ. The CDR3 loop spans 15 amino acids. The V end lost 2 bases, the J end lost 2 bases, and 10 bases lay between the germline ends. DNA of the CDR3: TGCGCCAGCAGCTTAAGGAGGGGAAACACCGGGGAGCTGTTTTTT. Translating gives CASSLRRGNTGELFF. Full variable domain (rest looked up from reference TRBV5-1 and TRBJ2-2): KAGVTQTPRYLIKTRGQQVTLSCSPISGHRSVSWYQQTPGQGLQFLFEYFSETQRNKGNFPGRFSGRQFSNSRSEMNVSTLELGDSALYLCASSLRRGNTGELFFGEGSRLTVL.

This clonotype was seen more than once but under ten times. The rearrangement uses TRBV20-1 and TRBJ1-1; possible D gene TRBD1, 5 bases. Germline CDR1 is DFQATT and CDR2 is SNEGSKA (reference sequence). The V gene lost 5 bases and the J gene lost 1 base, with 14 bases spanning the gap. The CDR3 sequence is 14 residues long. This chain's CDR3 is CSASLPDRNTEAFF. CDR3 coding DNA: TGCAGTGCTTCCCTGCCAGACAGGAACACTGAAGCTTTCTTT.

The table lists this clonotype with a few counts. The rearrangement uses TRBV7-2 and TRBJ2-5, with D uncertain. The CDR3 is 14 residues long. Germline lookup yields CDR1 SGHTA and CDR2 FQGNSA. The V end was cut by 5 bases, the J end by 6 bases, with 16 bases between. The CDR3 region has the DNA TGTGCCAGCAGCCCCGGGCCCTCCCGACAGACCCAGTACTTC. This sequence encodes CASSPGPSRQTQYF.

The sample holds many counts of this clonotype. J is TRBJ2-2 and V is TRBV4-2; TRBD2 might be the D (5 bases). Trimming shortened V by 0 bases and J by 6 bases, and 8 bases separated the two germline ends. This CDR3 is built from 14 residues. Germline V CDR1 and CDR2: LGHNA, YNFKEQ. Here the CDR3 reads CASSQELAAGELFF. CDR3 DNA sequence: TGTGCCAGCAGCCAAGAGCTAGCAGCCGGGGAGCTGTTTTTT.

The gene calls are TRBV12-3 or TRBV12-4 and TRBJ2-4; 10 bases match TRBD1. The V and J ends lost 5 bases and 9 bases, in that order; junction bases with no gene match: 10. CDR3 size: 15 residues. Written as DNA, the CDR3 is TGTGCCAGCAGTCCCAGGACAGGGGGTAATGGCATTCAGTACTTC. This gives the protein CASSPRTGGNGIQYF.

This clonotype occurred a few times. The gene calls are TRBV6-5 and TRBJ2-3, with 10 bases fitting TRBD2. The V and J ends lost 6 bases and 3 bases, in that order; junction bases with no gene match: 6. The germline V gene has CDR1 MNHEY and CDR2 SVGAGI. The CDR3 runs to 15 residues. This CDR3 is CASRPPGLATDTQYF. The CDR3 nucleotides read TGTGCCAGCAGACCACCGGGACTAGCGACAGATACGCAGTATTTT.

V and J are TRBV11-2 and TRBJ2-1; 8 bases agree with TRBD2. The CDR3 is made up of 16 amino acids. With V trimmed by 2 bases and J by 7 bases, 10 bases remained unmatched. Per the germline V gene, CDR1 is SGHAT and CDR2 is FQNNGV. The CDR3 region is CASSLLRSGGGNEQFF. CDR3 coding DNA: TGTGCCAGCAGCTTATTAAGGAGCGGGGGCGGGAATGAGCAGTTCTTC.

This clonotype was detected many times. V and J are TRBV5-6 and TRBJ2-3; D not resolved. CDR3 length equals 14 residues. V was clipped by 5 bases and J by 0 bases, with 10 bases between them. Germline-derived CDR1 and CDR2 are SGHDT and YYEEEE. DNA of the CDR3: TGTGCCAGCAGTCTTAAGTGGAGCACAGATACGCAGTATTTT. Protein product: CASSLKWSTDTQYF.

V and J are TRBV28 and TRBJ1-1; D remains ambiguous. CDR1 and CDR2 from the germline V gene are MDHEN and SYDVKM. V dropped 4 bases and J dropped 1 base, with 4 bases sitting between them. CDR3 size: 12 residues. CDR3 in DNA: TGTGCCAGCAGTTCCTGGAACACTGAAGCTTTCTTT. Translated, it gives CASSSWNTEAFF.